The sequence of this TCR beta chain was determined in a study of T cells in Graves' hyperthyroidism and ophthalmopathy. The sample holds many counts of this clonotype. Its matching antigen is unknown. Study results and limitations: Most thyroid-expanded clonotypes above 0.001 were also found in blood.

Amplification yielded TCR beta CDR3 regions, with RNA transcripts as the source. A first-round RT-PCR of the TCR CDR3 used the HTBI primer set. From the multiplex PCR reads, TCRdb called clonotypes with MiXCR, one entry per CDR3 protein. In the table there are around 610,000 distinct CDR3 sequences, roughly 15% of which are singletons. This clonotype was sampled from a woman between 40 and 55 years old with Graves' ophthalmopathy. The sequenced sample was blood.

CDR3 amino acids: CASSSDPINGYTF. CDR3 nucleotides: TGTGCCAGCAGCAGTGATCCGATAAACGGCTACACCTTC. The V and J genes are TRBV2 and TRBJ1-2; D is unclear. The ends were cut back, 6 bases at V and 8 bases at J, with 16 bases in the middle. Germline CDR1 reads SNHLY; CDR2 reads FYNNEI. This CDR3 region has 13 residues.